The next 14 T cell receptor beta chains were all read from a single sample in a study of shared clonotypes between healthy human individuals. Generated by immunoSEQ multiplex PCR, the TCRdb table keeps only in-frame clones and is missing some. This sample has around 2,000,000 clones, with about 95% found just once. CD8 cells classed as naive were CD45RO-negative and positively selected for CCR7, excluding terminally differentiated effector memory CD45RA+ cells. Input material: naive CD8+ T cells sorted from blood. Receptors originate from a man younger than 35 in good health.

This chain's CDR3 is CASSSLGGESGNTIYF. The CDR3 DNA is TGTGCCAGCAGCTCCTTGGGGGGCGAATCAGGAAACACCATATATTTT. The chain is built from TRBV7-8 and TRBJ1-3; a possible D gene is TRBD1 (6 bases). Between the trimmed V and J ends, which lost 4 bases and 4 bases, there was a span of 17 bases. This CDR3 comprises 16 residues. Looked up from germline, CDR1 is SGHVS and CDR2 is FQNEAQ.

This chain uses TRBV27 with TRBJ2-3; TRBD1 matches at 10 bases. The CDR3 consists of 16 residues. Germline-derived CDR1 and CDR2 are MNHEY and SMNVEV (reference sequence). V shed 3 bases, J shed 3 bases, and the junction held 6 bases outside the gene matches. CDR3 sequence (DNA): TGTGCCAGCAGTTTCGCCTTGGGACAGGGGACAGATACGCAGTATTTT. Translation: CASSFALGQGTDTQYF.

This sequence joins TRBV10-2 and TRBJ1-1; weak D call: TRBD1 (5 bases). The germline V and J ends were trimmed by 2 bases and 3 bases, with 13 bases remaining between them. This CDR3 region has 15 residues. Germline V gene sequence: CDR1 WSHSY, CDR2 SAAADI. CDR3 region: CASSELISGHTEAFF. CDR3 nucleotides: TGCGCCAGCAGTGAGCTTATTTCAGGGCACACTGAAGCTTTCTTT.

This sequence joins TRBV13 and TRBJ1-1; a possible D gene is TRBD1 (5 bases). Per the germline V gene, CDR1 is PRHDT and CDR2 is FYEKMQ (reference sequence). This CDR3 spans 15 amino acids. The V gene lost 8 bases and the J gene lost 4 bases, with 20 bases spanning the gap. The CDR3, as DNA: TGTGCCAGCTGCTATGGGGGACCCAGAATCACTGAAGCTTTCTTT. This translates into CASCYGGPRITEAFF.

The chain is built from TRBV21-1 and TRBJ2-7; the table's TRBD2 call for D was not verified on the DNA. TRBV21-1 is marked as a pseudogene. CDR3 length: 14 residues. The CDR3 loop is CASRQAGAPYEQYF. The CDR3 DNA sequence: TGTGCCAGCAGGCAAGCGGGAGCCCCCTACGAGCAGTACTTC.

This clone was recorded once. The chain carries TRBV13 and TRBJ2-2; maybe TRBD2 (6 bases). The V and J ends lost 11 bases and 1 base respectively, with 11 bases between them. CDR3 size: 13 residues. The V gene's germline CDR1 is PRHDT and CDR2 FYEKMQ (reference sequence). The CDR3 bases are TGTGCCGGTAGGGAGGAGAACACCGGGGAGCTGTTTTTT. It is translated as CAGREENTGELFF.

The chain employs TRBV9 and TRBJ2-2, with 10 bases aligning to TRBD2. Germline assignment: CDR1 SGDLS and CDR2 YYNGEE. The CDR3 contains 15 residues. Trimming took 6 bases from V and 4 from J; bases not matched to a gene: 6. The CDR3 is CASKSAGGPTGELFF. In DNA form, the CDR3 reads TGTGCCAGCAAGTCAGCGGGAGGGCCCACCGGGGAGCTGTTTTTT.

V usage is TRBV7-8 and J usage is TRBJ2-7; weak D call: TRBD2 (6 bases). The CDR3 sequence is 15 residues long. The germline V and J ends were trimmed by 6 bases and 5 bases, with 20 bases remaining between them. Germline-derived CDR1 and CDR2 are SGHVS and FQNEAQ. CDR3 amino acids: CASSTRGGSLDEQYF. The DNA for the CDR3 is TGTGCCAGCAGTACCCGTGGGGGGAGCCTCGACGAGCAGTACTTC.

V gene TRBV28 combines with J gene TRBJ2-7; 7 bases agree with TRBD1. This CDR3 has 15 amino acids. The V gene end was trimmed by 4 bases and the J gene end by 5 bases; junction bases not matched to a gene: 11. Per germline, CDR1 MDHEN and CDR2 SYDVKM. For the CDR3, the DNA is TGTGCCAGCAGTTGGGAGACAGGGTCGGAAGACGAGCAGTACTTC. Translation: CASSWETGSEDEQYF.

The V call is TRBV19, the J call TRBJ2-7; a possible D gene is TRBD1 (6 bases). The ends were cut back, 1 base at V and 6 bases at J, with 16 bases in the middle. Germline lookup yields CDR1 LNHDA and CDR2 SQIVND (reference sequence). The CDR3 has 15 amino acids. CDR3 sequence: CASSIAPGQFSEQYF. CDR3 bases: TGTGCCAGTAGTATAGCCCCCGGACAGTTTTCCGAGCAGTACTTC.

The chain combines TRBV7-9 with TRBJ1-1; TRBD1 matches at 9 bases. J gave up 2 bases and V 4 bases, and 8 bases lay outside the gene matches. Germline V gene sequence: CDR1 SEHNR, CDR2 FQNEAQ (reference sequence). The CDR3 length is 16 residues. CDR3 in amino acids: CASSSPQGATNTEAFF. CDR3 bases: TGTGCCAGCAGCTCACCACAGGGGGCGACCAACACTGAAGCTTTCTTT. The entire variable domain, with the rest obtained from reference TRBV7-9 and TRBJ1-1, is as follows: DTGVSQNPRHKITKRGQNVTFRCDPISEHNRLYWYRQTLGQGPEFLTYFQNEAQLEKSRLLSDRFSAERPKGSFSTLEIQRTEQGDSAMYLCASSSPQGATNTEAFFGQGTRLTVV.

Worth noting for this clone: Other DNA variants within this sample encode the same CDR3. The V call is TRBV27, the J call TRBJ2-7; D not certain. The CDR3 is made up of 16 amino acids. CDR1 MNHEY and CDR2 SMNVEV come from the germline V gene (reference sequence). Trimming removed 5 bases from V and 0 bases from J, with 17 bases in between. CDR3 sequence: CASSPSAGESSYEQYF. The CDR3 nucleotides are TGTGCCAGCAGTCCAAGCGCCGGTGAGAGCTCCTACGAGCAGTACTTC.

The chain couples TRBV11-2 to TRBJ1-2; 8 nucleotides agree with TRBD1. Germline CDR1 SGHAT, CDR2 FQNNGV. Trimming cost V 3 bases and J 4 bases; bases outside gene matches: 7. CDR3 length: 15 residues. CDR3 in amino acids: CASSFPDRVGYGYTF. The DNA of the CDR3 is TGTGCCAGCAGCTTCCCGGACAGGGTCGGCTATGGCTACACCTTC.

The chain carries TRBV7-2 and TRBJ1-3; TRBD1 might be the D (5 bases). This CDR3 has 15 amino acids. V was shortened by 1 base and J by 6 bases, with 13 bases between the two germline ends. Germline V gives CDR1 SGHTA, CDR2 FQGNSA. The CDR3 nucleotides read TGTGCCAGCAGCTTAGTAGTGCAGGGAACAAACACCATATATTTT. Residues: CASSLVVQGTNTIYF. The full variable domain, its missing parts supplied by reference TRBV7-2 and TRBJ1-3, is GAGVSQSPSNKVTEKGKDVELRCDPISGHTALYWYRQSLGQGLEFLIYFQGNSAPDKSGLPSDRFSAERTGGSVSTLTIQRTQQEDSAVYLCASSLVVQGTNTIYFGEGSWLTVV.